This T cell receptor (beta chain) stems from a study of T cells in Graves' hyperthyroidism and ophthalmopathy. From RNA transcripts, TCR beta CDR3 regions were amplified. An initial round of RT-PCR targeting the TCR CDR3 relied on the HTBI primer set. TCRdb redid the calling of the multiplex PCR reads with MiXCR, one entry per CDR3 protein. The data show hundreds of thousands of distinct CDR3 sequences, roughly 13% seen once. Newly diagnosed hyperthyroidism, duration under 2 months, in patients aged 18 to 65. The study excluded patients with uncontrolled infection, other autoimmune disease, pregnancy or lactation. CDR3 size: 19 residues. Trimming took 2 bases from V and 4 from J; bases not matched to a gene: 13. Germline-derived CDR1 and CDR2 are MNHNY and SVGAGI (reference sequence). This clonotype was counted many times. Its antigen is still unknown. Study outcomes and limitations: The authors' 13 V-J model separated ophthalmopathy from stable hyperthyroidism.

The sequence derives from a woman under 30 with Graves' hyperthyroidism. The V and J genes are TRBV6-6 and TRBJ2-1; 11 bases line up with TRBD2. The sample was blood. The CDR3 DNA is TGTGCCAGCAGTTACGAAATCGCGACCGGGACTAGCGGATACAATGAGCAGTTCTTC. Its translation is CASSYEIATGTSGYNEQFF.